This T cell receptor (beta chain) appears in the sequencing data of a study of metastatic and nonmetastatic thyroid tumors. How the authors handled the data: Construction of a distant-metastasis classifier for papillary thyroid cancer relied on CDR3 differences across clinicopathological groups. TCRdb re-analyzed the PCR reads through MiXCR. For this entry, the V and J calls and clone size follow TCRdb and not the study's own pipeline. The sample comprises 75,000 to 100,000 clones, about 12% of which are singletons, and about 10% rests with the top ten. V shed 2 bases, J shed 0 bases, and the junction held 7 bases outside the gene matches. The CDR3 is 17 amino acids. Per the germline V gene, CDR1 is MNHNS and CDR2 is SASEGT. Treatment of any kind had been given to no patient before thyroid surgery. This clone occurred a few times.

This receptor was identified in a female donor with papillary thyroid cancer or a benign thyroid nodule (not recorded which). Some clones in this sample may be carry-over from other donors' samples. The chain employs TRBV6-1 and TRBJ2-1; 7 bases are a match to TRBD1. What was sequenced was blood. The CDR3 is CASSEQGQPSSYNEQFF. As DNA, the CDR3 is TGTGCCAGCAGTGAACAGGGACAGCCTAGCTCCTACAATGAGCAGTTCTTC.